Listed here are 5 T cell receptor beta chains from one sample, sequenced in a study of molecular identifiers for immune sequencing clone quantification. TCRdb used MiXCR to reprocess the PCR reads, holding one entry per CDR3 protein. This table holds hundreds of thousands of distinct CDR3 sequences, 20% found once. The sample comprised naive CD8+ T cells from blood, with Jurkat cell RNA spiked in. Subset: FACS-sorted CD8+CD4-CCR7+CD45RA+ naive T cells. Receptor source: a human donor in good health. Some libraries in this study had Jurkat cell RNA spiked in.

This clonotype was picked up many times. The chain combines TRBV19 with TRBJ2-3; D not resolved. CDR1 and CDR2 from the germline V gene are LNHDA and SQIVND (reference sequence). V shed 2 bases and J shed 1 base, with 4 bases lying between them. The CDR3 totals 13 residues. The CDR3 nucleotides are TGTGCCAGTAGTATATTGGGCACAGATACGCAGTATTTT. This sequence encodes CASSILGTDTQYF.

This CDR3 reads CSARPDRVLATGFYGYTF. The DNA for the CDR3 is TGCAGTGCTAGGCCCGACAGGGTCCTCGCGACCGGGTTCTATGGCTACACCTTC. The rearrangement joins TRBV20-1 to TRBJ1-2; 7 bases fit TRBD1. J was trimmed by 4 bases and V by 3 bases; bases with no gene match: 20. Per germline, CDR1 DFQATT and CDR2 SNEGSKA (reference sequence). The CDR3 consists of 18 residues.

This clonotype has a handful of counts. The chain has TRBV6-1 and TRBJ2-7; D not certain. The germline V gene encodes CDR1 MNHNS and CDR2 SASEGT. Between the trimmed V and J ends, which lost 6 bases and 5 bases, there was a span of 14 bases. CDR3 size: 13 residues. The CDR3: CASSGPLSNEQYF. DNA for the CDR3: TGTGCCAGCAGCGGACCCCTTTCCAACGAGCAGTACTTC.

This clonotype was counted between two and nine times. This chain uses TRBV9 with TRBJ1-6, with TRBD1 matching over 7 bases. The CDR3 is made up of 14 amino acids. Germline V gives CDR1 SGDLS, CDR2 YYNGEE. Trimming at V came to 2 bases and at J to 8 bases, leaving 4 bases not matched to a gene. The CDR3 reads CASSVLQGDSPLHF. DNA of the CDR3: TGTGCCAGCAGCGTCTTGCAGGGGGATTCACCCCTCCACTTT.

This clonotype was recorded many times. The chain couples TRBV6-6 to TRBJ2-1; 7 positions agree with TRBD2. Germline assignment: CDR1 MNHNY and CDR2 SVGAGI (reference sequence). Losses at the gene ends were 6 bases for V and 9 bases for J; bases not matched to a gene: 5. The CDR3 has 12 amino acids. Here the CDR3 DNA reads TGTGCCAGCAGGCCGGGGACTATTGAGCAGTTCTTC. Translating it yields CASRPGTIEQFF.